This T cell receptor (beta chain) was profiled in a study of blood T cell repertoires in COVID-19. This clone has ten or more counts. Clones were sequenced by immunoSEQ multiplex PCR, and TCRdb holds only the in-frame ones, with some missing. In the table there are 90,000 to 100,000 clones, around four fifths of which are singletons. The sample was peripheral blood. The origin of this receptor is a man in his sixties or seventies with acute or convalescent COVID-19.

CDR3 in amino acids: CASSQERTSGFYEQYF. In DNA, the CDR3 is TGTGCCAGCAGCCAAGAACGGACTAGCGGATTCTACGAGCAGTACTTC. The chain employs TRBV4-2 and TRBJ2-7, with 10 bases matching TRBD2. The CDR3 totals 16 residues. Germline-derived CDR1 and CDR2 are LGHNA and YNFKEQ. V shed 0 bases, J shed 3 bases, and the junction held 5 bases outside the gene matches.